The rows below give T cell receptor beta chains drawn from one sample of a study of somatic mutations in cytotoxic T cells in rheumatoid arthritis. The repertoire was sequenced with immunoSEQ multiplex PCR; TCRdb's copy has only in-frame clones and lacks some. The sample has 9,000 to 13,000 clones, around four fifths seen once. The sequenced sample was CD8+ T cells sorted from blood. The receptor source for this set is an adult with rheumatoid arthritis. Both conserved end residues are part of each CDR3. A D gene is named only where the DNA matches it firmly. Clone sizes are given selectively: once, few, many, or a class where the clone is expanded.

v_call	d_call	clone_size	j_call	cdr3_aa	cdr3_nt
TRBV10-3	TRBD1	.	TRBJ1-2	CAISESRTGLNYGYTF	TGTGCCATCAGTGAGTCGAGGACAGGACTAAACTATGGCTACACCTTC
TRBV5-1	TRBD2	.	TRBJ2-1	CASSPLHTGGSNEQFF	TGCGCCAGCAGCCCCCTCCACACGGGAGGGAGCAATGAGCAGTTCTTC
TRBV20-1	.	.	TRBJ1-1	CSARPMEEAFF	TGCAGTGCTAGACCAATGGAAGAAGCTTTCTTT
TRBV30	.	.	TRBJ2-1	CAWSGEASSYNEQFF	TGTGCCTGGAGTGGCGAGGCGAGCTCCTACAATGAGCAGTTCTTC
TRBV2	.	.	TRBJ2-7	CASIKGYEQYF	TGTGCCAGCATTAAGGGATACGAGCAGTACTTC
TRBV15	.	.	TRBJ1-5	CATSRDRGGVQPQHF	TGTGCCACCAGCAGAGATCGGGGGGGAGTCCAGCCCCAGCATTTT
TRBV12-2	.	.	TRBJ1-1	CASRPRQSMNTEAFF	TGTGCAAGTCGCCCCCGACAGAGCATGAACACTGAAGCTTTCTTT
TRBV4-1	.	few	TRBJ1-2	CASSQGTEFGYTF	TGCGCCAGCAGCCAAGGGACAGAGTTTGGCTACACCTTC
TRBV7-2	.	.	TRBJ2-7	CASSSPGGRLYEQYF	TGTGCCAGCAGCTCCCCCGGGGGGCGGCTCTACGAGCAGTACTTC
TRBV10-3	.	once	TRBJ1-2	CAISEAVRGSDYGYTF	TGTGCCATCAGTGAGGCCGTAAGGGGTAGCGACTATGGCTACACCTTC
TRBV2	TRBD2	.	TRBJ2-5	CASSEVGRGAGETQYF	TGTGCCAGCAGTGAAGTTGGGCGGGGGGCAGGGGAGACCCAGTACTTC
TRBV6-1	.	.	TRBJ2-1	CASSEFGEGFNEQFF	TGTGCCAGCAGTGAATTTGGAGAAGGTTTCAATGAGCAGTTCTTC
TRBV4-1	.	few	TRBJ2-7	CASSQDYEQYF	TGCGCCAGCAGCCAAGACTACGAGCAGTACTTC
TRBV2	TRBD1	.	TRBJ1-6	CATRQGSSYNSPLHF	TGTGCCACACGACAGGGGAGCTCCTATAATTCACCCCTCCACTTT
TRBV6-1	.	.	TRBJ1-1	CASSRNTEAFF	TGTGCCAGCAGCAGAAACACTGAAGCTTTCTTT
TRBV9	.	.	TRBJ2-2	CASSGRNTGELFF	TGTGCCAGCAGCGGAAGAAACACCGGGGAGCTGTTTTTT
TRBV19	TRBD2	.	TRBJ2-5	CASSIGLAGDVRETQYF	TGTGCCAGTAGTATAGGGCTAGCGGGAGACGTCCGAGAGACCCAGTACTTC
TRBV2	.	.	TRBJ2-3	CASVPGLKSADTQYF	TGTGCCAGCGTCCCGGGGTTAAAAAGCGCAGATACGCAGTATTTT
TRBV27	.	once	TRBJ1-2	CASSPNGGNILF	TGTGCCAGCAGCCCCAATGGGGGGAACATACTCTTC
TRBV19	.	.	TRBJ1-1	CASRGGEKAFF	TGTGCCAGTAGGGGGGGTGAAAAAGCTTTCTTT
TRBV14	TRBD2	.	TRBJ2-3	CASSPAMGLAENVQYF	TGTGCCAGCAGCCCTGCTATGGGACTAGCGGAGAACGTGCAGTATTTT
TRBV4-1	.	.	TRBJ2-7	CASSQLNAHYEQYF	TGCGCCAGCAGCCAGCTCAATGCCCACTACGAGCAGTACTTC
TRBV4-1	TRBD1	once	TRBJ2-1	CASRTGTAFYNEQFF	TGCGCCAGCAGGACCGGGACAGCCTTCTACAATGAGCAGTTCTTC
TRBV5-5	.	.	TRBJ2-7	CASSLALPDYEQYF	TGTGCCAGCAGCTTGGCCTTACCGGATTACGAGCAGTACTTC
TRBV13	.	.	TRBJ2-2	CASSSGRGLNTGELFF	TGTGCCAGCAGCTCGGGGCGGGGATTGAACACCGGGGAGCTGTTTTTT
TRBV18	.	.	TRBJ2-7	CASSPRAGQENTYEQYF	TGTGCCAGCTCACCTCGGGCTGGGCAGGAGAACACCTACGAGCAGTACTTC
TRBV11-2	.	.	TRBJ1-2	CASSWESNYGYTF	TGTGCCAGCAGCTGGGAGTCTAACTATGGCTACACCTTC
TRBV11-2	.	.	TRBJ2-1	CASTMTDSYNEQFF	TGTGCCAGCACTATGACAGACTCCTACAATGAGCAGTTCTTC
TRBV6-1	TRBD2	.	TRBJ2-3	CASSELAGSTDTQYF	TGTGCCAGCAGTGAACTAGCGGGTAGCACAGATACGCAGTATTTT
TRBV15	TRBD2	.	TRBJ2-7	CATSGPGLADSYEQYF	TGTGCCACCAGCGGACCCGGACTAGCGGACTCCTACGAGCAGTACTTC
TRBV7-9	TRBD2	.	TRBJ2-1	CASSPAGGSSYNEQFF	TGTGCCAGCAGCCCCGCGGGAGGGAGCTCCTACAATGAGCAGTTCTTC
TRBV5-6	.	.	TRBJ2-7	CASSLGPFQVVQASGPHF	TGTGCCAGCAGCTTGGGGCCCTTTCAGGTCGTACAGGCCTCGGGTCCCCACTTC
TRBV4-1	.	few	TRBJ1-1	CASSPPSTEAFF	TGCGCCAGCAGCCCCCCTAGCACTGAAGCTTTCTTT
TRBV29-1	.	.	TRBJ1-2	CSVEDVDVKGYTF	TGCAGCGTTGAAGATGTCGATGTGAAAGGCTACACCTTC
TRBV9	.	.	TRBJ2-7	CASSVAPSAYEQYF	TGTGCCAGCAGCGTGGCCCCATCCGCCTACGAGCAGTACTTC
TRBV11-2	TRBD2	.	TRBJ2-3	CASSPSSSGTLTEYF	TGTGCCAGCAGCCCGAGCTCTAGCGGGACCCTAACGGAGTATTTT
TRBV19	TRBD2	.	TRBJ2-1	CASRELAGPYNEQFF	TGTGCCAGTAGGGAACTAGCGGGACCCTACAATGAGCAGTTCTTC
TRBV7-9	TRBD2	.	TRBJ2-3	CASSPGLAESTDTQYF	TGTGCCAGCAGTCCAGGACTAGCGGAAAGCACAGATACGCAGTATTTT
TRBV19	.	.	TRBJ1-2	CASTGRADYGYTF	TGTGCCAGTACCGGACGGGCCGACTATGGCTACACCTTC
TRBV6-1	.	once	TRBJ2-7	CASSEALSTSTYEQYF	TGTGCCAGCAGTGAAGCGCTCAGCACCTCTACCTACGAGCAGTACTTC
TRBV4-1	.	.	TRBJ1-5	CASSQASFQPQHF	TGCGCCAGCAGCCAAGCTTCCTTTCAGCCCCAGCATTTT
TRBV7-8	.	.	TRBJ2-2	CASSLLRGVTGELFF	TGTGCCAGCAGCTTACTCAGGGGGGTCACCGGGGAGCTGTTTTTT
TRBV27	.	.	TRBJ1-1	CASSLRGNTEAFF	TGTGCCAGCAGTTTGCGAGGGAACACTGAAGCTTTCTTT
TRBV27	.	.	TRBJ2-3	CASTRRGGRTDTQYF	TGTGCCAGCACCCGACGTGGAGGCAGAACAGATACGCAGTATTTT
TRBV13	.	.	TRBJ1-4	CASSKARADEKLFF	TGTGCCAGCAGCAAAGCCAGGGCAGATGAAAAACTGTTTTTT
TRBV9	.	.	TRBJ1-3	CASSPRGVDTIYF	TGTGCCAGCAGCCCCCGGGGAGTTGACACCATATATTTT
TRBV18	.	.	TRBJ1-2	CASSPGGANGYTF	TGTGCCAGCTCACCAGGAGGGGCCAATGGCTACACCTTC
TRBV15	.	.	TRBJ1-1	CATSKRENTEAFF	TGTGCCACCAGCAAAAGGGAGAACACTGAAGCTTTCTTT
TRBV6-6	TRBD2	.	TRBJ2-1	CASDSAGGLGWEQFF	TGTGCCAGCGATTCAGCGGGAGGGCTGGGGTGGGAGCAGTTCTTC
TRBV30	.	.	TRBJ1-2	CAWSEIESGRLHGYTF	TGTGCCTGGAGTGAGATCGAATCGGGACGCTTACATGGCTACACCTTC
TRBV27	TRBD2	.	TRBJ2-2	CASSLGLNTGELFF	TGTGCCAGCAGTTTGGGACTAAACACCGGGGAGCTGTTTTTT
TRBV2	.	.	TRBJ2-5	CASRAGPIQETQYF	TGTGCCAGCAGGGCAGGGCCAATTCAAGAGACCCAGTACTTC
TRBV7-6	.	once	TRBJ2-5	CASSLTWGTQETQYF	TGTGCCAGCAGCTTAACGTGGGGGACCCAAGAGACCCAGTACTTC
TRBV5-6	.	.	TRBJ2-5	CASSSAGTAQETQYF	TGTGCCAGCAGCTCAGCCGGGACGGCCCAAGAGACCCAGTACTTC
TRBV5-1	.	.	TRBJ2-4	CASKYLGGGDENIQYF	TGCGCCAGCAAATATTTAGGAGGGGGCGATGAAAACATTCAGTACTTC
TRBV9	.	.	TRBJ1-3	CASSGGGGAGNTIYF	TGTGCCAGCAGCGGAGGGGGGGGTGCTGGAAACACCATATATTTT
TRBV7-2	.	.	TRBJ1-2	CASSLAVAGYTF	TGTGCCAGCAGCTTAGCGGTGGCGGGCTACACCTTC
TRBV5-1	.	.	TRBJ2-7	CASSSSRTYEQYF	TGCGCCAGCAGCTCCAGCCGGACCTACGAGCAGTACTTC
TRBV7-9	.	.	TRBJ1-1	CASSLPRVLNTEAFF	TGTGCCAGCAGCCTACCTAGGGTTCTGAACACTGAAGCTTTCTTT